Listed below are T cell receptor beta chains from one sample, sequenced in a study of blood T cell repertoires in COVID-19. TCRdb keeps only in-frame clones here, not all; method: immunoSEQ multiplex PCR. The data hold 23,000 or so clones, with around 86% observed a single time. The specimen sequenced was peripheral blood. The receptors derive from a man between 50 and 59 years old with active COVID-19. Both conserved end residues are part of each CDR3. A D gene is named only where the DNA matches it firmly. Clone size appears in some rows only: once, few, many, or a class for an expanded clone.

v_call,clone_size,j_call,d_call,cdr3_aa,cdr3_nt
TRBV11-3,-,TRBJ1-2,-,CASSSLSYYGYTF,TGTGCCAGCAGCTCCTTATCTTACTATGGCTACACCTTC
TRBV6-4,-,TRBJ1-2,-,CASSTGTNYGYTF,TGTGCCAGCAGTACAGGGACTAACTATGGCTACACCTTC
TRBV6-5,-,TRBJ2-7,-,CASRPWTGSSYEQYF,TGTGCCAGCAGACCCTGGACGGGGAGCTCCTACGAGCAGTACTTC
TRBV9,-,TRBJ2-3,TRBD2,CASSAYYRLTSGGNTDTQYF,TGTGCCAGCAGCGCGTACTATCGGTTGACTAGCGGGGGCAACACAGATACGCAGTATTTT
TRBV19,-,TRBJ2-5,TRBD2,CASRVAGGFFETQYF,TGTGCCAGTAGGGTAGCGGGAGGTTTTTTCGAGACCCAGTACTTC
TRBV3-1/TRBV3-2,-,TRBJ1-3,-,CASSQGRTAGNTIYF,TGTGCCAGCAGCCAAGGGCGGACAGCTGGAAACACCATATATTTT
TRBV19,once,TRBJ2-2,-,CASTRGTTSGGGELFF,TGTGCCAGTACCCGAGGAACTACCTCCGGGGGCGGGGAGCTGTTTTTT
TRBV12-3/TRBV12-4,-,TRBJ1-1,TRBD1,CASRGQGVPFF,TGTGCCAGCAGGGGACAGGGGGTCCCTTTCTTT
TRBV24-1,-,TRBJ2-5,TRBD2,CATATGTSGRRVRETQYF,TGTGCCACCGCAACCGGGACTAGCGGGAGAAGGGTGCGGGAGACCCAGTACTTC
TRBV5-1,-,TRBJ1-3,TRBD1,CASSLTGEGNTIYF,TGCGCCAGCAGCTTAACAGGGGAAGGAAACACCATATATTTT
TRBV19,-,TRBJ2-7,TRBD1,CASSAGTGSVYEQYF,TGTGCCAGTAGTGCCGGGACAGGGAGTGTCTACGAGCAGTACTTC
TRBV11-3,few,TRBJ1-1,-,CASSTTGGYTEAFF,TGTGCCAGCAGCACAACCGGGGGTTATACTGAAGCTTTCTTT
TRBV4-1,-,TRBJ1-1,-,CASSPNAWTEAFF,TGCGCCAGCAGCCCTAACGCGTGGACTGAAGCTTTCTTT
TRBV6-5,-,TRBJ2-1,-,CASRQTLLGSHEQFF,TGTGCCAGCAGACAGACCTTACTAGGATCGCATGAGCAGTTCTTC
TRBV9,-,TRBJ2-5,-,CASSPSLVGGRETQYF,TGTGCCAGCAGCCCCTCCCTCGTGGGGGGAAGAGAGACCCAGTACTTC
TRBV7-2,-,TRBJ1-3,-,CASGGTAGNTIYF,TGTGCCAGCGGCGGGACGGCTGGAAACACCATATATTTT
TRBV15,-,TRBJ2-1,TRBD2,CATSRDLREREQFF,TGTGCCACCAGCAGAGATTTGCGGGAGCGCGAGCAGTTCTTC